The T cell receptor (beta chain) described here comes from a study of T cell responses to AZD1222 COVID-19 vaccine. A word on this clone: Antigen specificity is unknown.

General study findings and limits: In a largely white British group with more females than males, clonal diversity was possibly underestimated. Along spike, vaccine-associated CD4 TCRs were found throughout, with dominance at 160-218 and 743-854. Increases in Spike-specific TCR breadth and depth were seen after two AZD1222 doses.

Clones were read by immunoSEQ multiplex PCR, and TCRdb kept only the in-frame ones, dropping some. Of roughly 70,000 clones in the sample, about four fifths are singletons; the top ten hold approximately 23%. The CDR3 consists of 17 residues. This receptor was taken from an adult in good health. Source: peripheral blood, taken on day 0 of MenACWY control vaccination. The V and J genes are TRBV12-2 and TRBJ1-5; the D call of TRBD1 is as the table states it, not checked on the DNA. TRBV12-2 is an annotated pseudogene. CDR3 sequence reads: CASRLPPPRVINQPQHF. DNA for the CDR3: TGTGCAAGTCGCTTACCCCCCCCCAGGGTCATCAATCAGCCCCAGCATTTT.